Following are 20 T cell receptor beta chains from one sample sequenced in a study of T cell repertoires in cytomegalovirus infection. TCRdb reprocessed the reads with MiXCR, giving one entry per CDR3 protein. The sample records 170,000 or so distinct CDR3 sequences, roughly an eighth being singletons. Sequenced input: PBMCs. The receptors come from a human donor in good health (CMV status not recorded). Some clones in this sample may be carry-over from other donors' samples.

This clonotype was picked up a small number of times. This chain uses TRBV19 with TRBJ2-7; weak D call: TRBD1 (5 bases). Germline V CDR1 and CDR2: LNHDA, SQIVND (reference sequence). CDR3 length: 14 residues. Trimming pared 4 bases from V and 2 bases from J, leaving 12 bases between. CDR3 sequence (DNA): TGTGCCAGTAGTAGTTTGCACAGGACCTACGAGCAGTACTTC. Protein: CASSSLHRTYEQYF.

V usage is TRBV5-1 and J usage is TRBJ2-7; 9 bases map to TRBD2. Per germline, CDR1 SGHRS and CDR2 YFSETQ. CDR3 length: 14 residues. Trimming at V came to 0 bases and at J to 6 bases, leaving 4 bases not matched to a gene. The CDR3 loop reads CASSLGLAALEQYF. The CDR3 DNA sequence: TGCGCCAGCAGCTTGGGACTAGCGGCCCTCGAGCAGTACTTC.

This clonotype has a handful of counts. In nucleotides, the CDR3 is TGTGCCAGCAGTTACTCGAGTCTCACTAATGAGCAGTTCTTC. It translates to CASSYSSLTNEQFF. This rearrangement joins TRBV6-2 or TRBV6-3 to TRBJ2-1, with D hard to call. Germline V gene sequence: CDR1 MNHEY, CDR2 SVGEGT. The CDR3 contains 14 residues. Between the trimmed V and J ends, which lost 0 bases and 7 bases, there was a span of 10 bases.

V usage is TRBV20-1 and J usage is TRBJ2-5; 9 bases map to TRBD2. V dropped 6 bases and J dropped 0; count of bases not matched to a gene: 8. The CDR3 extends over 15 amino acids. In germline, CDR1 is DFQATT, CDR2 SNEGSKA (reference sequence). The CDR3 loop is CSAVGERGDQETQYF. CDR3 DNA: TGCAGTGCGGTGGGCGAGCGGGGGGACCAAGAGACCCAGTACTTC.

This clonotype appeared many times. The V and J genes are TRBV7-2 and TRBJ2-4; D is ambiguous. The CDR3 sequence is 13 residues long. Germline CDR1 reads SGHTA; CDR2 reads FQGNSA. The ends were cut back, 2 bases at V and 5 bases at J, with 7 bases in the middle. This CDR3 is CASSLSTQNIQYF. CDR3 DNA sequence: TGTGCCAGCAGCTTATCTACTCAAAACATTCAGTACTTC. Complete variable domain (other parts from reference TRBV7-2 and TRBJ2-4): GAGVSQSPSNKVTEKGKDVELRCDPISGHTALYWYRQSLGQGLEFLIYFQGNSAPDKSGLPSDRFSAERTGGSVSTLTIQRTQQEDSAVYLCASSLSTQNIQYFGAGTRLSVL.

This clonotype was counted at least ten times. The chain links TRBV7-8 to TRBJ1-1; D is ambiguous. CDR1 is SGHVS, CDR2 FQNEAQ, per germline. The CDR3 loop spans 14 amino acids. Trimming cost V 5 bases and J 0 bases, with 10 bases left between them. CDR3 in DNA: TGTGCCAGCAGCGTACGGGCCATGAACACTGAAGCTTTCTTT. Amino acid sequence: CASSVRAMNTEAFF.

In this sample, this clonotype turned up many times. The rearrangement joins TRBV11-2 to TRBJ1-1; D is unclear. This CDR3 is built from 12 residues. Germline CDR1 reads SGHAT; CDR2 reads FQNNGV. Trimming took 6 bases from V and 1 from J, leaving 6 bases between them. CDR3 DNA sequence: TGTGCCAGCAGAAAAAGGAACACTGAAGCTTTCTTT. Amino acids: CASRKRNTEAFF.

At least ten counts were recorded for this clonotype. For the CDR3, the DNA is TGTGCCAGCAGCTCACGGGGGGGTGCAGGGAACACTGAAGCTTTCTTT. As protein: CASSSRGGAGNTEAFF. The rearrangement joins TRBV7-2 to TRBJ1-1; TRBD1 might be the D (5 bases). CDR3 length: 16 amino acids. The germline V gene encodes CDR1 SGHTA and CDR2 FQGNSA. V lost 4 bases and J lost 1, with 16 bases in between.

The chain has TRBV5-8 and TRBJ2-1; a possible D gene is TRBD2 (5 bases). Germline lookup yields CDR1 SGHTS and CDR2 YDEGEE. Trimming pared 2 bases from V and 4 bases from J, leaving 10 bases between. The CDR3 consists of 14 residues. The CDR3 sequence is CASSLSGEYNEQFF. DNA for the CDR3: TGTGCCAGCAGCTTAAGTGGGGAGTACAATGAGCAGTTCTTC.

This clonotype showed up just a few times. V gene TRBV12-3 or TRBV12-4 combines with J gene TRBJ1-1, with TRBD1 as a possible D gene (6 bases). V lost 3 bases to trimming and J lost 4 bases, with 12 bases between them. The CDR3 spans 14 residues. The CDR3 here is CASSLPGATTEAFF. The DNA of the CDR3 is TGTGCCAGCAGTTTGCCAGGGGCGACCACTGAAGCTTTCTTT.

The chain uses TRBV5-1 and TRBJ1-1, with D unclear. Per germline, CDR1 SGHRS and CDR2 YFSETQ. The CDR3 is 17 residues long. Deletions cut 0 bases from V and 1 base from J, with 16 bases between. This CDR3 reads CASSLGQDYQKNTEAFF. DNA for the CDR3: TGCGCCAGCAGCTTGGGCCAGGACTACCAGAAGAACACTGAAGCTTTCTTT.

This clonotype was counted at least ten times. The chain joins TRBV7-9 to TRBJ2-7, with D possibly matching TRBD1 (6 bases). V was pared by 1 base and J by 2 bases, with 9 bases between. The CDR3 covers 14 residues. CDR1 SEHNR and CDR2 FQNEAQ come from the germline V gene (reference sequence). The CDR3 nucleotides read TGTGCCAGCAGCTTAGAAGGGGGACCCTACGAGCAGTACTTC. This gives the protein CASSLEGGPYEQYF.

The chain employs TRBV6-2 or TRBV6-3 and TRBJ2-3; a possible D gene is TRBD1 (5 bases). The CDR3 runs 14 residues. Germline values: CDR1 MNHEY, CDR2 SVGEGT. V was cut by 2 bases and J by 1 base, with 7 bases left in between. The CDR3 region is CASSYVRGTDTQYF. The CDR3 DNA reads TGTGCCAGCAGTTACGTCAGGGGCACAGATACGCAGTATTTT.

This clonotype was seen at least ten times. V usage is TRBV7-2 and J usage is TRBJ1-2; no clear D. The CDR3 length is 14 residues. CDR1 SGHTA and CDR2 FQGNSA come from the germline V gene. With 3 bases removed from V and 2 bases from J, the gap between germline ends came to 10 bases. The CDR3 region has the DNA TGTGCCAGCAGCTTCTCCCAGTGGAACTATGGCTACACCTTC. Translating gives CASSFSQWNYGYTF.

In this sample, this clonotype turned up many times. The rearrangement links TRBV7-2 to TRBJ1-3; D uncertain. Trimming shortened V by 5 bases and J by 3 bases, and 14 bases separated the two germline ends. The germline gives CDR1 SGHTA, CDR2 FQGNSA. This CDR3 is 15 amino acids long. The CDR3 sequence is CASSPGGRNGNTIYF. The CDR3 DNA is TGTGCCAGCAGCCCCGGAGGGAGGAATGGAAACACCATATATTTT. The full variable domain, in which reference TRBV7-2 and TRBJ1-3 provide the parts outside the CDR3, is GAGVSQSPSNKVTEKGKDVELRCDPISGHTALYWYRQSLGQGLEFLIYFQGNSAPDKSGLPSDRFSAERTGGSVSTLTIQRTQQEDSAVYLCASSPGGRNGNTIYFGEGSWLTVV.

There are many counts of this clonotype. The chain couples TRBV10-3 to TRBJ2-6, with D unresolved. Trimming left V 2 bases short and J 2 bases short, with 7 bases between. This CDR3 spans 15 amino acids. The germline gives CDR1 ENHRY, CDR2 SYGVKD. The CDR3 nucleotides are TGTGCCATCAGTGAGGATTCTACTGGGGCCAACGTCCTGACTTTC. Protein sequence: CAISEDSTGANVLTF.

Written as DNA, the CDR3 is TGTGCCAGCAGCGCCGGGACAGGCCCTAATGAAAAACTGTTTTTT. It specifies CASSAGTGPNEKLFF. The chain couples TRBV5-5 to TRBJ1-4; TRBD1 matches at 8 bases. The CDR3 is 15 residues long. Looked up from germline, CDR1 is SGHKS and CDR2 is YYEKEE (reference sequence). With V trimmed by 4 bases and J by 3 bases, 5 bases remained unmatched.

There are a few counts of this clonotype. V and J are TRBV18 and TRBJ1-5, with 7 bases matching TRBD1. This CDR3 is 16 amino acids long. Germline V CDR1 and CDR2: KGHSH, LQKENI. With V trimmed by 2 bases and J by 6 bases, 10 bases remained unmatched. The chain's CDR3 is CASSPFPGGTVQPQHF. Written as DNA, the CDR3 is TGTGCCAGCTCACCATTTCCCGGCGGGACAGTTCAGCCCCAGCATTTT.

This chain connects TRBV28 to TRBJ2-3; 8 bases are shared with TRBD2. CDR1 is MDHEN, CDR2 SYDVKM, per germline. Trimming took 7 bases from V and 3 from J; bases not matched to a gene: 6. The CDR3 has 14 amino acids. The DNA of the CDR3 is TGTGCCAGCATCACAGCGGGAGAGACAGATACGCAGTATTTT. Its protein product is CASITAGETDTQYF.

This clonotype has a count of ten or more. The V and J genes are TRBV7-2 and TRBJ2-3, with D perhaps TRBD2 (7 bases). Germline V gene data show CDR1 as SGHTA and CDR2 as FQGNSA. The CDR3 contains 16 residues. Trimming took 6 bases from V and 2 from J, leaving 18 bases between them. CDR3 loop: CASSPGRGAYTDTQYF. CDR3 DNA sequence: TGTGCCAGCAGTCCCGGTCGGGGGGCCTACACAGATACGCAGTATTTT. Drawing the rest from reference TRBV7-2 and TRBJ2-3, the complete variable domain is GAGVSQSPSNKVTEKGKDVELRCDPISGHTALYWYRQSLGQGLEFLIYFQGNSAPDKSGLPSDRFSAERTGGSVSTLTIQRTQQEDSAVYLCASSPGRGAYTDTQYFGPGTRLTVL.